This paragraph covers one TCR beta chain sequence. Its binding antigen is unknown. The sample holds no much larger clone one base away, and base qualities are not on file. The treatment or condition label for this specimen denotes: allogeneic hematopoietic cell transplantation with graft depleted of TCRalphabeta T cells and CD19 B cells. TCRalphabeta/CD19-depleted allogeneic hematopoietic cell grafts were given to the transplant recipients, all of whom were children. The CDR3, from cysteine to phenylalanine, totals 16 residues. Solely the CDR3 DNA is kept, with 48 bases framed from the first base. Trimming leaves V shorter by 6 bases and J shorter by 4 bases, with the junction holding 15 bases beyond the gene matches. The sample comes from a study of T-cell reconstitution after alpha-beta-depleted transplantation in children (dated by TCRdb to the mid-2010s). Regarding the research as a whole: Using TCR repertoire profiling, the study quantitatively followed how T-cell immune reconstitution unfolded in children after TCRalphabeta/CD19-depleted allogeneic hematopoietic cell transplantation.

Libraries were constructed by PCR. The sample was run on an Illumina HiSeq 2500. TCR libraries were prepared with molecular barcoding, using unique molecular identifiers to normalize TCRbeta repertoire quantification. The public sequencing data were trimmed at Q25 with fastp and processed into clonotypes with MiXCR by TCRdb, which kept only in-frame beta chains. CDR3 protein duplicates are merged, each entry listing the most common genes and DNA. The sample has 350,000 to 500,000 distinct CDR3 sequences on record, over 40% of them singletons. 27% of the sample is taken by the ten largest. What the research found in general, with its limitations: Over the following months the frequencies of hyperexpanded clones went down, and after one year T-cell counts and TCRbeta diversity were mostly credited to newly produced T cells. The apparently early alphabetaT-cell count recovery about two months after transplant was reportedly dependent on only several hundred rapidly expanded clones derived from non-depleted graft cells. In some patients, high TCRbeta diversity at day 60 was attributed to recipient T cells and intrathymic progenitors that had survived conditioning.

Recombination linked TRBV12-3 or TRBV12-4 to TRBJ2-7; TRBD1 aligns with 7 central bases. The receptor was derived from a girl aged 2 to 10 with aplastic anemia, due to receive a stem cell transplant. Material: PBMCs, obtained before TCRalphabeta/CD19-depleted stem cell transplant. The DNA sequence is TGTGCCAGCAGCCCTACCCGGAAGGGGGCCTCGTACGAGCAGTACTTC. It specifies CASSPTRKGASYEQYF.